This T cell receptor (beta chain) was identified in a study of blood T cells in healthy people across ages. Study-level results: Diversity estimated from one million T cells was considered an underestimate. Changes in expanded clonotypes were possibly confounded, as the CMV status of donors was unknown.

Total RNA extraction produced at least 5 micrograms (per sample) for the study. Primers used in a second PCR of about 6 to 12 cycles were a sample-barcoded 5' primer and a J-beta primer mix. Each CDR3 protein is one row after TCRdb ran MiXCR on the 5' RACE reads. In the table there are roughly 730,000 distinct CDR3 sequences, just over 55% of which are singletons. Worth noting for this clonotype: Its antigen remains unidentified.

The length of the CDR3 is 15 residues. V lost 6 bases, J lost 11 bases, and 15 bases stayed unmatched. Germline CDR1 is SGHKS and CDR2 is YYEKEE (reference sequence). The sequencing input was blood. This clonotype was sampled from a middle-aged man in good health. The chain recombines TRBV5-5 with TRBJ2-1; 9 bases agree with TRBD2. The CDR3 region is CASTMPASGVSQQFF. CDR3 sequence (DNA): TGTGCCAGCACCATGCCCGCTAGCGGGGTCAGTCAGCAGTTCTTC.